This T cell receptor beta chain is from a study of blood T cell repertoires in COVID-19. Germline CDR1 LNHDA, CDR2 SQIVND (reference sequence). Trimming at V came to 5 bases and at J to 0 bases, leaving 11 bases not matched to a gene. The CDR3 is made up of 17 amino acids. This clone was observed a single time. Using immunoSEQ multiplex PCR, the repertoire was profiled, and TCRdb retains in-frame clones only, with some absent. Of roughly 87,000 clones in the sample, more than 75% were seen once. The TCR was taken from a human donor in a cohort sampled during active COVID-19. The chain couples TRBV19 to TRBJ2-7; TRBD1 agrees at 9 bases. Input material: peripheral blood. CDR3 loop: CASSVGTGIRSSYEQYF. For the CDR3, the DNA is TGTGCCAGTAGTGTAGGGACAGGGATCAGGAGCTCCTACGAGCAGTACTTC.